This TCR beta chain was found in a study of identical twins. Study observations and caveats: There was an excess of low generation probability in the out-of-frame alpha sequences that twins shared. Out-of-frame beta chain sequences displayed weaker excess sharing between twins.

Concerning this clonotype: Its antigen is still unknown. This may be a read error, as it is one base from a much larger clone.

TCRdb ran MiXCR on the 5' RACE reads and lists one entry per CDR3 protein. This table holds a few hundred thousand distinct CDR3 sequences, roughly 8% found once. Germline values: CDR1 SEHNR, CDR2 FQNEAQ (reference sequence). This CDR3 region has 16 residues. The sample was also linked to a second study, of yellow fever vaccine responses in identical twins.

This receptor was identified in a woman aged 18-30 years in good health. The material sequenced was CD8+ T cells sorted from blood. The gene calls are TRBV7-9 and TRBJ2-7; 8 positions match TRBD1. CDR3 coding DNA: TGTTCCAGCAGCTCTTGGACAGGGAAGAATTCCTACGAGCAGTACTTC. It specifies CSSSSWTGKNSYEQYF.